This T cell receptor (beta chain) was retrieved from a study of blood T cell repertoires in COVID-19. Trimming took 0 bases from V and 11 from J, leaving 8 bases between them. Germline CDR1 and CDR2: SGHRS and YFSETQ. This CDR3 has 12 residues. Study processing details: Counts of nucleated cells, estimated from reference gene primer amplification, were obtained. Using immunoSEQ multiplex PCR, the repertoire was profiled, and TCRdb retains in-frame clones only, with some absent. The DNA was the basis for D and trimming; V, J and clone size are from that table. In the table there are under 200,000 clones, roughly 83% of which are singletons.

J is TRBJ1-4 and V is TRBV5-1; perhaps TRBD1 as D (5 bases). This sequence was found in a woman aged 60-75 years with acute or convalescent COVID-19. Sequencing used peripheral blood. The CDR3: CASSLVAGKLFF. For the CDR3, the DNA is TGCGCCAGCAGCTTGGTGGCAGGGAAACTGTTTTTT. Complete variable domain (other parts from reference TRBV5-1 and TRBJ1-4): KAGVTQTPRYLIKTRGQQVTLSCSPISGHRSVSWYQQTPGQGLQFLFEYFSETQRNKGNFPGRFSGRQFSNSRSEMNVSTLELGDSALYLCASSLVAGKLFFGSGTQLSVL.